This T cell receptor (beta chain) was found in a study of blood T cell repertoires in COVID-19. The V end was cut by 4 bases, the J end by 7 bases, with 13 bases between. CDR3 length equals 13 residues. This table comes from immunoSEQ multiplex PCR, and its TCRdb copy is limited to in-frame clones, with some not included. The sample has about 330,000 clones, around 83% seen once. Source material: peripheral blood. The chain combines TRBV12-3 or TRBV12-4 with TRBJ1-2; possibly TRBD1 for D (5 bases). The TCR originated in a woman between 45 and 60 years old with acute or convalescent COVID-19. CDR3 nucleotides: TGTGCCAGCAGTTCATGGGGCGCGAGTGGCTACACCTTC. This gives the protein CASSSWGASGYTF.